This is a list of T cell receptor beta chains from one sample in a study of cytomegalovirus exposure and HLA in healthy donors. Method: immunoSEQ multiplex PCR; TCRdb's copy keeps in-frame clones and lacks some. The sample lists fewer than 130,000 clones, more than 60% seen once, with about 6.6% in the top ten. Source material: PBMCs. The receptor set was obtained from a man aged 30 to 45 in good health and CMV-seropositive. Each CDR3 is given with its conserved first and last residue. D genes are given only for firm matches. The size of a clone is reported for some rows only, either as once, few or many, or as a class for expanded clones.

j_call clone_size d_call v_call cdr3_aa cdr3_nt
TRBJ2-7 once NA TRBV2 CASQGIVGHEQYF TGTGCCAGCCAGGGCATCGTGGGTCACGAGCAGTACTTC
TRBJ2-3 NA NA TRBV9 CASSVDAREGGAQYF TGTGCCAGCAGCGTAGACGCGAGGGAAGGAGGGGCGCAGTATTTT
TRBJ1-1 few NA TRBV6-5 CASSYSPGTEAFF TGTGCCAGCAGTTACTCCCCGGGCACTGAAGCTTTCTTT
TRBJ2-2 NA TRBD2 TRBV11-3 CASSQRGPNTGELFF TGTGCCAGCAGTCAGCGGGGGCCCAACACCGGGGAGCTGTTTTTT
TRBJ1-5 NA NA TRBV30 CAWSPGTQNQPQHF TGTGCCTGGAGTCCTGGGACACAGAATCAGCCCCAGCATTTT
TRBJ1-6 NA TRBD1 TRBV7-2 CASSFNRGSPLHF TGTGCCAGCAGCTTTAACAGGGGGTCACCCCTCCACTTT
TRBJ2-3 few NA TRBV21-1 CASRRTSGGNTDTQYF TGTGCCAGCAGGAGGACTAGCGGGGGAAACACAGATACGCAGTATTTT
TRBJ2-7 once TRBD1 TRBV6-6 CASSQGQGRFNEQYF TGTGCCAGCAGTCAGGGACAGGGGCGATTTAACGAGCAGTACTTC
TRBJ2-1 NA TRBD2 TRBV6-5 CASRSLAGAPLEQFF TGTGCCAGCAGGTCACTAGCGGGGGCTCCCCTTGAGCAGTTCTTC
TRBJ2-7 NA TRBD2 TRBV5-6 CASSPIAGGLAYEQYF TGTGCCAGCAGCCCTATAGCGGGGGGCCTTGCCTACGAGCAGTACTTC
TRBJ2-7 NA NA TRBV10-3 CAISGGGGGEQYF TGTGCCATCAGTGGCGGGGGCGGGGGCGAGCAGTACTTC
TRBJ1-5 NA NA TRBV29-1 CSVGGQENQPQHF TGCAGCGTTGGGGGGCAGGAGAATCAGCCCCAGCATTTT
TRBJ2-1 NA NA TRBV19 CASSTSPPGGEQFF TGTGCCAGTAGTACCTCCCCCCCCGGAGGTGAGCAGTTCTTC
TRBJ1-1 NA NA TRBV27 CANRQSEAFF TGTGCCAACCGACAGTCTGAAGCTTTCTTT
TRBJ2-7 NA TRBD1 TRBV2 CASRTGTGNYEQYF TGTGCCAGCAGGACGGGGACAGGGAACTACGAGCAGTACTTC
TRBJ2-1 NA TRBD2 TRBV6-5 CASSYAGDHYNEQFF TGTGCCAGCAGTTATGCGGGGGACCACTACAATGAGCAGTTCTTC
TRBJ1-1 NA NA TRBV5-5 CASSLNRVTGYTEAFF TGTGCCAGCAGCTTAAACAGGGTAACGGGGTACACTGAAGCTTTCTTT
TRBJ1-5 few NA TRBV5-4 CASSPFPGADQPQHF TGTGCCAGCAGCCCTTTCCCAGGGGCTGATCAGCCCCAGCATTTT
TRBJ2-4 NA NA TRBV10-3 CAISVREDTTQYF TGTGCCATCAGTGTCAGGGAGGACACCACTCAATACTTC
TRBJ1-6 NA NA TRBV10-2 CASSEWTAANSPLHF TGCGCCAGCAGTGAATGGACAGCGGCAAATTCACCCCTCCACTTT
TRBJ1-1 NA NA TRBV5-5 CASSRRGSPMNTEAFF TGTGCCAGCAGTCGTCGGGGGAGTCCAATGAACACTGAAGCTTTCTTT
TRBJ1-1 once TRBD1 TRBV30 CAWTTQGTGPREAFF TGTGCCTGGACCACTCAAGGGACAGGCCCCAGAGAAGCTTTCTTT
TRBJ1-1 NA TRBD1 TRBV7-6 CASSPYIGQGGNTEAFF TGTGCCAGCAGCCCTTACATTGGACAGGGGGGGAACACTGAAGCTTTCTTT
TRBJ2-7 NA NA TRBV13 CASSLGLTERTYEQYF TGTGCCAGCAGCTTAGGCCTGACAGAAAGAACCTACGAGCAGTACTTC
TRBJ2-5 NA TRBD1 TRBV6-1 CASILVPGQGETQYF TGTGCCAGCATTCTCGTTCCGGGACAGGGGGAGACCCAGTACTTC
TRBJ2-1 NA TRBD2 TRBV30 CAWSVGSGPPYNEQFF TGTGCCTGGAGTGTTGGTAGCGGGCCACCCTACAATGAGCAGTTCTTC
TRBJ1-6 NA NA TRBV4-1 CASSQEAGGHNSPLHF TGCGCCAGCAGCCAAGAGGCGGGCGGGCATAATTCACCCCTCCACTTT
TRBJ1-2 NA TRBD1 TRBV11-1 CASSLTGTGPSYGYTF TGTGCCAGCAGCTTAACAGGGACAGGCCCTTCCTATGGCTACACCTTC
TRBJ1-1 NA TRBD1 TRBV13 CASSSRTGPSYTEAFF TGTGCCAGCAGTTCACGGACAGGGCCTTCTTACACTGAAGCTTTCTTT
TRBJ1-1 NA NA TRBV2 CASSETLPGGEGGTEAFF TGTGCCAGCAGCGAGACCCTCCCTGGGGGCGAAGGAGGAACTGAAGCTTTCTTT
TRBJ1-1 few TRBD1 TRBV18 CASSPPGTGGGLNTEAFF TGTGCCAGCTCACCTCCCGGGACAGGGGGCGGCCTGAACACTGAAGCTTTCTTT
TRBJ1-4 NA TRBD1 TRBV18 CASSPGQGIYEKLFF TGTGCCAGCTCACCTGGACAGGGTATTTATGAAAAACTGTTTTTT
TRBJ2-7 NA TRBD2 TRBV11-3 CASSPWTSGGYEQYF TGTGCCAGCAGCCCCTGGACTAGCGGGGGCTACGAGCAGTACTTC
TRBJ2-1 NA NA TRBV2 CASSVLLNEQFF TGTGCCAGCAGTGTACTCCTGAATGAGCAGTTCTTC
TRBJ2-1 NA NA TRBV9 CASTLPILDEQFF TGTGCCAGCACCTTACCCATACTTGATGAGCAGTTCTTC
TRBJ2-1 NA TRBD1 TRBV6-6 CASSYSDRGWNEQFF TGTGCCAGCAGTTACTCCGACAGGGGATGGAATGAGCAGTTCTTC
TRBJ1-4 few TRBD1 TRBV6-1 CASSRRQGDSEKLFF TGTGCCAGCAGCCGGCGACAGGGTGACTCCGAAAAACTGTTTTTT
TRBJ2-1 NA TRBD1 TRBV25-1 CASARTGGLYNEQFF TGTGCCAGCGCTAGGACAGGGGGATTGTACAATGAGCAGTTCTTC
TRBJ2-7 NA TRBD1 TRBV10-2 CASSLRQGYEQYF TGCGCCAGCAGTCTTAGACAGGGCTACGAGCAGTACTTC
TRBJ2-3 once NA TRBV19 CASSLGGRVTDTQYF TGTGCCAGTAGCTTAGGAGGCCGAGTCACAGATACGCAGTATTTT
TRBJ2-3 few NA TRBV5-3 CASSLGADTQYF TGTGCCAGCAGCTTGGGCGCGGATACGCAGTATTTT
TRBJ1-2 NA TRBD1 TRBV25-1 CASRGGEYGYTF TGTGCCAGCAGAGGGGGCGAGTATGGCTACACCTTC
TRBJ1-2 few NA TRBV19 CASSIVRGNDGYTF TGTGCCAGTAGTATAGTTAGAGGGAATGACGGCTACACCTTC
TRBJ2-2 NA TRBD2 TRBV4-1 CASSHGTSENTGELFF TGCGCCAGCAGCCACGGGACTAGCGAAAACACCGGGGAGCTGTTTTTT
TRBJ2-5 NA NA TRBV6-6 CASSYNPNAGWETQYF TGTGCCAGCAGTTACAACCCGAACGCAGGGTGGGAGACCCAGTACTTC
TRBJ2-1 NA TRBD2 TRBV27 CASSLRPGLAGGVYNEQFF TGTGCCAGCAGTTTACGGCCTGGACTAGCGGGGGGGGTCTACAATGAGCAGTTCTTC
TRBJ2-1 NA NA TRBV11-3 CASSLVEGERQFF TGTGCCAGCAGCCTCGTAGAGGGGGAACGGCAGTTCTTC
TRBJ1-1 few NA TRBV19 CASSIAAGVNTEAFF TGTGCCAGTAGTATAGCTGCAGGGGTGAACACTGAAGCTTTCTTT
TRBJ2-7 NA NA TRBV7-8 CASSSDRSYEQYF TGTGCCAGCAGCTCGGACAGATCCTACGAGCAGTACTTC
TRBJ2-3 NA TRBD2 TRBV7-8 CASSLTAGGTSTDTQYF TGTGCCAGCAGCTTAACGGCGGGGGGAACCAGCACAGATACGCAGTATTTT
TRBJ2-3 NA NA TRBV10-2 CASSPLRRGVGADTQYF TGCGCCAGCAGTCCACTTAGGCGCGGGGTGGGGGCAGATACGCAGTATTTT
TRBJ2-7 NA NA TRBV6-6 CASTAGGYEQYF TGTGCCAGCACTGCCGGGGGCTACGAGCAGTACTTC
TRBJ2-7 once NA TRBV30 CAWSVNSAYEQYF TGTGCCTGGAGTGTCAACTCCGCCTACGAGCAGTACTTC